The 29 T cell receptor beta chains presented below share a single source sample, sequenced in a study of T cells in women clearing cervical HPV infection. Sequencing used immunoSEQ multiplex PCR; TCRdb keeps in-frame clones, though not all of them. This sample's table has fewer than 50,000 clones. Sequencing was done on a sample of blood buffy coat. The receptors derive from a woman aged 18 to 75 with a cervical HPV16 infection that either progressed to CIN3+ or cleared (not recorded which).

Concerning this clone itself: With the read ending 3 residues before the CDR3 end, the germline J gene is used to fill in that end. V and J are TRBV7-9 and TRBJ1-3, with unresolved D. Germline V CDR1 and CDR2: SEHNR, FQNEAQ (reference sequence). Trimming shortened V by 0 bases and J by 0 bases, and 6 bases separated the two germline ends. The CDR3 consists of 15 residues. The CDR3 loop reads CASSLAQSSGNTIYF. Partial CDR3 DNA: TGTGCCAGCAGCTTAGCGCAGAGCTCTGGAAACACC.

On this clone: The CDR3 end is not reached by the read, which stops 3 residues before it; the germline J gene fills it in. The chain uses TRBV7-9 and TRBJ1-6; 8 nucleotides agree with TRBD1. This CDR3 is 14 amino acids long. Germline trimming cut 5 bases from V and 7 bases from J; bases unmatched to any gene: 4. Germline CDR1 reads SEHNR; CDR2 reads FQNEAQ (reference sequence). CDR3 loop: CASSRQGTNSPLHF. The sequenced part of the CDR3 DNA is TGTGCCAGCAGCCGACAGGGGACCAATTCACCC. Full variable domain (rest looked up from reference TRBV7-9 and TRBJ1-6): DTGVSQNPRHKITKRGQNVTFRCDPISEHNRLYWYRQTLGQGPEFLTYFQNEAQLEKSRLLSDRFSAERPKGSFSTLEIQRTEQGDSAMYLCASSRQGTNSPLHFGNGTRLTVT.

Turning to this clone: The read comes to an end 3 residues before the CDR3 does, leaving the germline J gene to fill in the end. The V gene is TRBV5-1, the J gene TRBJ1-1; D possibly corresponds to TRBD1 (5 bases). This CDR3 has 13 amino acids. The germline V gene has CDR1 SGHRS and CDR2 YFSETQ. Trimming pared 4 bases from V and 2 bases from J, leaving 9 bases between. The CDR3: CASSVTGNTEAFF. The covered CDR3 bases are TGCGCCAGCAGCGTTACAGGTAACACTGAA.

Details on this clone: Sequencing ends 3 residues short of the CDR3 end; the germline J gene provides the rest. The rearrangement uses TRBV6-2 or TRBV6-3 and TRBJ2-2; D may match TRBD1 or TRBD2 (6 bases each). The CDR3 length is 16 residues. Germline V lookup: CDR1 MNHEY, CDR2 SVGEGT. Incomplete CDR3 DNA: TGTGCCAGCAGTTACCACTCGACCAGGGGAGGATCACCG. The encoded protein is CASSYHSTRGGSP. The entire CDR3 protein reads CASSYHSTRGGSPLFF.

With respect to this clone: The missing CDR3 end, 3 residues past where the read stops, is filled in from the germline J gene. The V and J genes are TRBV18 and TRBJ1-2; D might be TRBD1 (6 bases). This CDR3 is 15 amino acids long. The V end was cut by 5 bases, the J end by 3 bases, with 16 bases between. CDR1 and CDR2 (germline): KGHSH, LQKENI. CDR3 DNA, as far as it was read: TGTGCCAGCTCAACCGAAAGACAGGATTACTATGGC. This codes for CASSTERQDYYG. The entire CDR3 protein is CASSTERQDYYGYTF. The full variable domain, rest sourced from reference TRBV18 and TRBJ1-2, is NAGVMQNPRHLVRRRGQEARLRCSPMKGHSHVYWYRQLPEEGLKFMVYLQKENIIDESGMPKERFSAEFPKEGPSILRIQQVVRGDSAAYFCASSTERQDYYGYTFGSGTRLTVV.

Points on this clone: The read terminates 3 residues ahead of where the CDR3 ends, so the germline J gene completes it. The chain carries TRBV18 and TRBJ2-2; 12 bases line up with TRBD2. Germline V gene sequence: CDR1 KGHSH, CDR2 LQKENI. V shed 5 bases and J 1 base; nucleotides not matched to a gene: 2. CDR3 length: 16 residues. The CDR3 reads CASSRGLAGNTGELFF. The DNA read from the CDR3 is TGTGCCAGCTCAAGGGGACTAGCGGGGAACACCGGGGAG.

Notes on this clone: The sequence runs out 3 residues before the end of the CDR3; the remainder is reconstructed from the germline J gene. The chain links TRBV29-1 to TRBJ2-1, with 15 bases lining up with TRBD2. CDR1 and CDR2 from the germline V gene are SQVTM and ANQGSEA. The junction had 5 bases not matched to a gene; V was cut back by 5 bases and J by 9 bases. The length of the CDR3 is 14 residues. CDR3 bases read: TGCAGCGTTCGGACTAGCGGGAGGGCCGGTGAG. Its protein product is CSVRTSGRAGE. The whole CDR3 protein is CSVRTSGRAGEQFF.

Turning to this clone: The read comes to an end 3 residues before the CDR3 does, leaving the germline J gene to fill in the end. This chain links TRBV18 with TRBJ2-5; TRBD2 matches 9 bases. CDR1 and CDR2 (germline): KGHSH, LQKENI. The CDR3 spans 17 residues. V was clipped by 0 bases and J by 7 bases; unmatched bases: 12. The covered CDR3 bases are TGTGCCAGCTCACCACCCGAGAAGATAGCGGGGGTCCGGACC. Its protein product is CASSPPEKIAGVRT. The complete CDR3 sequence is CASSPPEKIAGVRTQYF.

About this clone: Read coverage stops 3 residues before the CDR3 terminus; the germline J gene supplies the remainder. The chain combines TRBV5-1 with TRBJ1-6; tentative D call: TRBD1 (6 bases). CDR3 length: 18 residues. The V gene's germline CDR1 is SGHRS and CDR2 YFSETQ. Trimming took off 4 bases at V and 6 bases at J, with 23 bases between the two ends. The CDR3 bases that were read are TGCGCCAGCAGCCCGGCACCCAGTACACAGGGCCTTAATTCACCC. Encoded protein: CASSPAPSTQGLNSP. The complete CDR3 sequence is CASSPAPSTQGLNSPLHF.

With regard to this clone: The read ends 3 residues early relative to the CDR3; the germline J gene fills the gap. The genes are TRBV20-1 and TRBJ2-7; D is ambiguous. This CDR3 is 15 amino acids long. Trimming pared 3 bases from V and 0 bases from J, leaving 15 bases between. Looked up from germline, CDR1 is DFQATT and CDR2 is SNEGSKA (reference sequence). The CDR3 is CSASRLSAGSYEQYF. The sequenced CDR3 bases are TGCAGTGCTAGTCGACTTTCGGCTGGCTCCTACGAG.

Note on this clone: The sequence runs out 3 residues before the end of the CDR3; the remainder is reconstructed from the germline J gene. The chain combines TRBV19 with TRBJ2-3; 7 positions agree with TRBD2. In germline, CDR1 is LNHDA, CDR2 SQIVND (reference sequence). The CDR3 is 13 residues long. This chain's CDR3 is CASSIGAGETQYF. The sequenced part of the CDR3 DNA is TGTGCCAGTAGTATAGGTGCGGGAGAGACG.

The CDR3 DNA, read in part, is TGTGCCAGCAGTTATACGGGACTTTTCTCCTACAATGAG. Encoded protein: CASSYTGLFSYNE. The full CDR3 reads CASSYTGLFSYNEQFF. The chain joins TRBV6-2 or TRBV6-3 to TRBJ2-1, with D tentatively TRBD2 (6 bases). Read data end 3 residues before the CDR3 end; the end is taken from the germline J gene. This CDR3 is built from 16 residues. With 3 bases removed from V and 0 bases from J, the gap between germline ends came to 12 bases. Germline CDR1 and CDR2: MNHEY and SVGEGT.

Remarks on this clone: The sequence runs out 3 residues before the end of the CDR3; the remainder is reconstructed from the germline J gene. The chain carries TRBV5-1 and TRBJ2-7; 8 bases are a match to TRBD1. J lost 3 bases, V lost 4 bases, and 12 bases had no gene match. Germline-derived CDR1 and CDR2 are SGHRS and YFSETQ. The CDR3 is made up of 16 amino acids. The sequenced CDR3 bases are TGCGCCAGCAGCGTCACCGGGACAGGAGGATTCTACGAG. Its translation: CASSVTGTGGFYE. The full CDR3 protein is CASSVTGTGGFYEQYF.

About this clone itself: The DNA ends 3 residues before the CDR3 does, and the rest of the CDR3 is filled in from the germline J gene. V usage is TRBV7-9 and J usage is TRBJ2-1, with 8 bases that match TRBD1. The germline V gene has CDR1 SEHNR and CDR2 FQNEAQ (reference sequence). This CDR3 region has 15 residues. The J segment lost 4 bases and the V segment lost 5 bases, leaving 7 bases of the junction unmatched. The sequenced CDR3 bases are TGTGCCAGCAGCGCGGCCGGGACAGGATACAATGAG. The encoded protein is CASSAAGTGYNE. The complete CDR3 protein is CASSAAGTGYNEQFF.

As concerns this clone: Sequencing ends 3 residues short of the CDR3 end; the germline J gene provides the rest. The chain couples TRBV19 to TRBJ2-4; 10 nucleotides agree with TRBD1. This CDR3 spans 17 amino acids. Unmatched junction bases numbered 10, after V lost 5 bases and J lost 3 bases. Germline-derived CDR1 and CDR2 are LNHDA and SQIVND (reference sequence). Incomplete CDR3 DNA: TGTGCCAGTAGTGGGGGTAGACAGGGGGCTGGCAAAAACATT. This encodes CASSGGRQGAGKNI. The whole CDR3 is CASSGGRQGAGKNIQYF.

Notes on this clone: Read sequence stops 3 residues before the CDR3 end, and the germline J gene provides the missing end. This chain links TRBV5-5 with TRBJ2-2; D possibly corresponds to TRBD2 (7 bases). The ends were cut back, 4 bases at V and 7 bases at J, with 14 bases in the middle. Per germline, CDR1 SGHKS and CDR2 YYEKEE (reference sequence). The CDR3 consists of 14 residues. CDR3 sequence reads: CASSGGGPIGELFF. The DNA read from the CDR3 is TGTGCCAGCAGCGGGGGGGGGCCTATCGGGGAG.

Incomplete CDR3 DNA: TGTGCCAGCAGCCAGGACAAGCCCAGGTATGGC. Amino acids: CASSQDKPRYG. The whole CDR3 is CASSQDKPRYGYTF. V usage is TRBV4-2 and J usage is TRBJ1-2; tentatively, D is TRBD1 (5 bases). The read ends 3 residues before the CDR3 terminus; that terminus is restored from the germline J gene. CDR1 is LGHNA, CDR2 YNFKEQ, per germline. V lost 3 bases to trimming and J lost 5 bases, with 13 bases between them. CDR3 size: 14 residues.

Details on this clone: The read ends 3 residues shy of where the CDR3 ends; the end is completed using the germline J gene. The chain combines TRBV5-6 with TRBJ2-7; possible D gene TRBD2, 5 bases. Trimming removed 2 bases from V and 1 base from J, with 10 bases in between. The germline V gene encodes CDR1 SGHDT and CDR2 YYEEEE. The CDR3 length is 14 residues. Incomplete CDR3 DNA: TGTGCCAGCAGCTTCGGCAGGACTTCCTACGAG. Its translation: CASSFGRTSYE. The full-length CDR3 reads as CASSFGRTSYEQYF.

Worth noting for this clone: An end of the junction does not agree with germline; a read error may underlie this. The read halts 3 residues ahead of the CDR3 end, with the missing end drawn from the germline J gene. The gene calls are TRBV19 and TRBJ1-2; D gene unclear. CDR3 size: 13 residues. The germline V gene has CDR1 LNHDA and CDR2 SQIVND (reference sequence). This CDR3 reads CASSYLLHYDYTF. CDR3 bases read: TGTGCCAGTAGTTACCTCTTGCACTATGAC.

To note about this clone: The sequence runs out 3 residues before the end of the CDR3; the remainder is reconstructed from the germline J gene. This sequence joins TRBV7-2 and TRBJ2-1, with D tentatively TRBD2 (6 bases). Trimming left V 8 bases short and J 4 bases short, with 15 bases between. The CDR3 spans 14 residues. Germline V lookup: CDR1 SGHTA, CDR2 FQGNSA. CDR3 region: CASGSGLAYNEQFF. The DNA read from the CDR3 is TGTGCCAGCGGATCGGGACTGGCTTACAATGAG.

A note on this clone: The read finishes 3 residues shy of the CDR3 end, and the germline J gene is used to complete it. The gene calls are TRBV29-1 and TRBJ2-3, with a tentative D call TRBD2 (6 bases). CDR3 length equals 13 residues. Germline CDR1 is SQVTM and CDR2 is ANQGSEA. Incomplete CDR3 DNA: TGCAGCGTGGCGGGACTGAGCAATCAGCCG. Its protein is CSVAGLSNQP. The entire CDR3 protein is CSVAGLSNQPQYF.

In regard to this clone: The sequence runs out 3 residues before the end of the CDR3; the remainder is reconstructed from the germline J gene. The chain joins TRBV5-6 to TRBJ1-5; D ambiguous. Trimming removed 0 bases from V and 0 bases from J, with 7 bases in between. The CDR3 consists of 15 residues. In germline, CDR1 is SGHDT, CDR2 YYEEEE. CDR3 residues: CASSLGTVSNQPQHF. CDR3 DNA (partial): TGTGCCAGCAGCTTGGGTACAGTTAGCAATCAGCCC.

CDR3 region: CSASRGGTEAFF. CDR3 DNA, as far as it was read: TGCAGTGCGTCCAGGGGAGGGACTGAA. V and J are TRBV20-1 and TRBJ1-1; weak D call: TRBD1 (6 bases). The read ends 3 residues early relative to the CDR3; the germline J gene fills the gap. There are 12 residues in the CDR3. In germline, CDR1 is DFQATT, CDR2 SNEGSKA (reference sequence). V shed 6 bases and J shed 5 bases, with 13 bases lying between them.

Comment on this clone: The read ends 3 residues shy of where the CDR3 ends; the end is completed using the germline J gene. The V call is TRBV18, the J call TRBJ1-6, with 7 positions matching TRBD1. Germline V gene lookup returns CDR1 KGHSH and CDR2 LQKENI. There are 15 residues in the CDR3. The V segment lost 6 bases and the J segment 5 bases; nucleotides outside the gene matches: 7. The DNA read from the CDR3 is TGTGCCAGCTCGCCGACAGGGCTTAATAATTCACCC. Translated, it gives CASSPTGLNNSP. The complete CDR3 sequence is CASSPTGLNNSPLHF.

Concerning this clone itself: The sequenced fragment ends 3 residues before the CDR3 boundary, so the rest is inferred from the germline J gene. The rearrangement uses TRBV19 and TRBJ2-5, with TRBD2 identical over 9 bases. Trimming at V came to 7 bases and at J to 5 bases, leaving 8 bases not matched to a gene. CDR1 LNHDA and CDR2 SQIVND come from the germline V gene (reference sequence). CDR3 size: 14 residues. The CDR3: CASNGGAGGETQYF. The covered CDR3 bases are TGTGCCAGTAACGGCGGGGCGGGGGGGGAGACC.

With respect to this clone: Read coverage stops 3 residues before the CDR3 terminus; the germline J gene supplies the remainder. The J gene is TRBJ2-3, the V gene TRBV20-1, with 7 bases fitting TRBD2. From germline, CDR1 is DFQATT and CDR2 SNEGSKA (reference sequence). The J segment lost 2 bases and the V segment lost 6 bases, leaving 11 bases of the junction unmatched. This CDR3 region has 15 residues. Here the CDR3 reads CSARSGSGDTDTQYF. CDR3 bases read: TGCAGTGCCCGCAGTGGGAGCGGGGACACAGATACG.

The sequenced part of the CDR3 DNA is TGTGCCATCAGTCTTAGCGGGGGGCTCCGGAGTACG. Encoded protein: CAISLSGGLRST. The whole CDR3 region reads CAISLSGGLRSTQYF. This chain uses TRBV10-3 with TRBJ2-3; 10 bases map to TRBD2. The read stops 3 residues short of the end of the CDR3; the missing end is completed from the germline J gene. V lost 5 bases, J lost 8 bases, and 10 bases stayed unmatched. Germline loops: CDR1 ENHRY, CDR2 SYGVKD. The CDR3 is 15 amino acids.

Comments on this clone: The read terminates 3 residues before the CDR3 end, so the remaining end is supplied by the germline J gene. J is TRBJ2-1 and V is TRBV7-9, with D perhaps TRBD2 (5 bases). V was pared by 7 bases and J by 6 bases, with 10 bases between. The germline gives CDR1 SEHNR, CDR2 FQNEAQ (reference sequence). This CDR3 spans 12 amino acids. The part of the CDR3 DNA that was read is TGTGCCAGCAACGGGGTAACCAATGAG. Translated, it gives CASNGVTNE. In full, the CDR3 is CASNGVTNEQFF.

To note about this clone: The read ends 3 residues shy of where the CDR3 ends; the end is completed using the germline J gene. V is TRBV7-2 and J is TRBJ2-7, with 8 bases fitting TRBD1. The CDR3 covers 15 residues. Trimming removed 2 bases from V and 1 base from J; junction bases left unmatched: 4. Germline V lookup: CDR1 SGHTA, CDR2 FQGNSA. CDR3 DNA, as far as it was read: TGTGCCAGCAGCTTATATGACAGGGGATCCTACGAG. Translating it yields CASSLYDRGSYE. The complete CDR3 protein is CASSLYDRGSYEQYF.